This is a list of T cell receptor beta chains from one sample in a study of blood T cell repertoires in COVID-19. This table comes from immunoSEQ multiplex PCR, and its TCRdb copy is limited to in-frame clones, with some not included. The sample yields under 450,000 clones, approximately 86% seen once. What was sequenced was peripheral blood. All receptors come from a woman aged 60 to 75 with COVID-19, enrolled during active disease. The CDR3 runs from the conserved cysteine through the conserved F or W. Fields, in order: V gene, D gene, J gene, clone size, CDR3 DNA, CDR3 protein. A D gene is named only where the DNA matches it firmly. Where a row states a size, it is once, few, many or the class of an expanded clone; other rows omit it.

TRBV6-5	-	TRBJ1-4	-	TGTGCCAGCAGTCGGACAGCTTCAAATGAAAAACTGTTTTTT	CASSRTASNEKLFF
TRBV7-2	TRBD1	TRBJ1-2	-	TGTGCCAGCAGACCGACAGGGTTGGGATGGGACTATGGCTACACCTTC	CASRPTGLGWDYGYTF
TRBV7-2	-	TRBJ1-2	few	TGTGCCAGCAGCTTAGCGCTCAGTTTGCATGGCTACACCTTC	CASSLALSLHGYTF
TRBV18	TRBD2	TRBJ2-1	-	TGTGCCAGCTCACCGAGCGGGGGGATTCGTCATGAGCAGTTCTTC	CASSPSGGIRHEQFF
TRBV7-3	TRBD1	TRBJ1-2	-	TGTGCCAGCAGCTTAAGTGGAGGTCCAGGGGGTGGAAGCTACACCTTC	CASSLSGGPGGGSYTF
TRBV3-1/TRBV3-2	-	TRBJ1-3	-	TGTGCCAGCAGCCCCGTAGGGGGTTCTGGAAACACCATATATTTT	CASSPVGGSGNTIYF
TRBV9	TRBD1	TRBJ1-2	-	TGTGCCAGCAGCGGCCTACAGGGGAGGTATGGCTACACCTTC	CASSGLQGRYGYTF
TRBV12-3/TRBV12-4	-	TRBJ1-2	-	TGTGCCAGCAGTTTAGTACAGGGCTATGGCTACACCTTC	CASSLVQGYGYTF
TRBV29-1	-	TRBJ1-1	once	TGCAGCGTTGACCAGAACACTGAAGCTTTCTTT	CSVDQNTEAFF
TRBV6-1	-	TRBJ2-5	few	TGTGCCAGCAGTGACCAGAAAAGAGAGACCCAGTACTTC	CASSDQKRETQYF
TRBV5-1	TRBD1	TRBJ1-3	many	TGCGCCAGCAGCGGAGGGGACAGCTCTGGAAACACCATATATTTT	CASSGGDSSGNTIYF
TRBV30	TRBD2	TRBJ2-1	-	TGTGCCTGGATCAGCGGGGGGTCGAGCTCCTACAATGAGCAGTTCTTC	CAWISGGSSSYNEQFF
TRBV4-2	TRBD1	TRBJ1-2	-	TGTGCCAGCAGTTACGGGACGGGACAGTTTTACTATGGCTACACCTTC	CASSYGTGQFYYGYTF
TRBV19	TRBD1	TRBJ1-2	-	TGTGCCAGTAGTCCAGGACAGGGGGCGTTATATGGCTACACCTTC	CASSPGQGALYGYTF
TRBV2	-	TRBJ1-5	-	TGTGCCAGCAGCACGGGCAATCAGCCCCAGCATTTT	CASSTGNQPQHF
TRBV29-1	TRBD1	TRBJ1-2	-	TGCAGCGTGACAGGGGGGGACTATGGCTACACCTTC	CSVTGGDYGYTF
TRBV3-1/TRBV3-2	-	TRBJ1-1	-	TGTGCCAGCAGCCAAGCGGGTACCACTGAAGCTTTCTTT	CASSQAGTTEAFF
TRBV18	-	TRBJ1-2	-	TGTGCCAGCTCACCGGGCAACTCCCTTGGCTACACCTTC	CASSPGNSLGYTF
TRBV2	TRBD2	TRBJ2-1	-	TGTGCCAGCAGTGCGAAATTTGCGGGGGGGCTTCGGAATGAGCAGTTCTTC	CASSAKFAGGLRNEQFF
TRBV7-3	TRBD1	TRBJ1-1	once	TGTGCCAGCAGCCTGACAGGGGGCTTAGGCACTGAAGCTTTCTTT	CASSLTGGLGTEAFF
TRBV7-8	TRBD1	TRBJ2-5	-	TGTGCCAGCAGCCTCCAGGGGGCCCTCCAAGAGACCCAGTACTTC	CASSLQGALQETQYF
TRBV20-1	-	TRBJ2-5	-	TGCAGTGCTAGTCCTGCGGAGACCCAGTACTTC	CSASPAETQYF
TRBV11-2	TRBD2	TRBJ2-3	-	TGTGCCAGCAGCCGGAGCGGGGGGTGGGGCACAGATACGCAGTATTTT	CASSRSGGWGTDTQYF
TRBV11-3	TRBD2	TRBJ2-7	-	TGTGCCAGCAGCCCGTTAGCGGGAAAGGACCCCCACTACGAGCAGTACTTC	CASSPLAGKDPHYEQYF
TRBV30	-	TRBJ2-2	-	TGTGCCTGGAAGTGGGGCGCGAACACCGGGGAGCTGTTTTTT	CAWKWGANTGELFF
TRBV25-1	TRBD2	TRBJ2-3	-	TGTGCCAGCAGTGATGGGACTAGCCGATATACGCAGTATTTT	CASSDGTSRYTQYF
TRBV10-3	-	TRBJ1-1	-	TGTGCCATCAGTGAGTCTCTGGACAGACTGAGTGAAGCTTTCTTT	CAISESLDRLSEAFF
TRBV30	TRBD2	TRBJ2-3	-	TGTTTTGCAAGCGGGGGGGCAGGGGATACGCAGTATTTT	CFASGGAGDTQYF
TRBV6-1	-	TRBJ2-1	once	TGTGCCAGCAGTGAAGCGTGGACAGCACGCTACAATGAGCAGTTCTTC	CASSEAWTARYNEQFF
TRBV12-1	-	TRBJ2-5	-	TGTGCCAGCAGCGGCGGACCGCGGGTGACCCAGTACTTC	CASSGGPRVTQYF
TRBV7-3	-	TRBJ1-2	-	TGTGCCAGCAGCTTACAATCGGGCTATGGCTACACCTTC	CASSLQSGYGYTF
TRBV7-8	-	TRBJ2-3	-	TGTGCCAGCAGCTTTGACAGGGAGGTAGATACGCAGTATTTT	CASSFDREVDTQYF